Sequencing of this T cell receptor (beta chain) was carried out in a study of blood T cell repertoires in COVID-19. Authors' methods: Amplifying reference gene primers gave estimates of nucleated cell counts. The method was immunoSEQ multiplex PCR; TCRdb's version includes in-frame clones alone and lacks a portion of them. From that table come the V and J calls and clone size; the DNA was used to work out D and trimming. The sample has hundreds of thousands of clones; 88% are singletons. This clone was found a few times. Assignment of participants to cohorts was predicated upon participant-reported clinical history. This TCR came from a woman aged 50 to 65 who had recovered from COVID-19. The sample consisted of PBMCs or T cells enriched from blood (not recorded which).

CDR3 residues: CASSLGRGVNYGYTF. The CDR3 bases are TGTGCCAGCAGTTTAGGCAGGGGTGTTAACTATGGCTACACCTTC. The chain couples TRBV28 to TRBJ1-2; a weak D match, TRBD1 (6 bases). This CDR3 is built from 15 residues. Between the trimmed V and J ends, which lost 2 bases and 1 base, there was a span of 11 bases. CDR1 and CDR2 (germline): MDHEN, SYDVKM.